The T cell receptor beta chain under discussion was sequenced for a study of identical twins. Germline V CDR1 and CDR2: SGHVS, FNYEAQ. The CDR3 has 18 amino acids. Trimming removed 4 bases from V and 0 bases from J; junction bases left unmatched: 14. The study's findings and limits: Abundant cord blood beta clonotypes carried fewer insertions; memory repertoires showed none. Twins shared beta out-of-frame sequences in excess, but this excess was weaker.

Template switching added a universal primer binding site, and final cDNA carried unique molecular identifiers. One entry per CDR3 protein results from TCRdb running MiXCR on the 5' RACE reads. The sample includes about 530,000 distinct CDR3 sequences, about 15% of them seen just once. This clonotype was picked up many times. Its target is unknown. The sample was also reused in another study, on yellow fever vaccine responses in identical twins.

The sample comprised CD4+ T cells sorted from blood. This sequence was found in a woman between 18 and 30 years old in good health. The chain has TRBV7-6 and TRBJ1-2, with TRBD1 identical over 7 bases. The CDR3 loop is CASSSRTTGEKTNYGYTF. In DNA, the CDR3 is TGTGCCAGCAGCTCAAGAACTACAGGGGAGAAAACTAACTATGGCTACACCTTC.